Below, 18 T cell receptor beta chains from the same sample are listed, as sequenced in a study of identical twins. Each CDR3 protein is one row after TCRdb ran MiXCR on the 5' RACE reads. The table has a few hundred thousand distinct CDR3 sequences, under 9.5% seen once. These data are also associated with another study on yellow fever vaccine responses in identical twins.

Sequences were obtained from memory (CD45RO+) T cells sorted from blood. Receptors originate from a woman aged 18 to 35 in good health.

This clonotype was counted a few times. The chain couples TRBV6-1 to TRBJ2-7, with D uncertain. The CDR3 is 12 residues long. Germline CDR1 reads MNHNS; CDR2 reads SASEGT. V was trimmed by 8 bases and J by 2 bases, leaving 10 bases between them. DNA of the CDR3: TGTGCCAGCGCCGGACGGACCTACGAGCAGTACTTC. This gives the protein CASAGRTYEQYF.

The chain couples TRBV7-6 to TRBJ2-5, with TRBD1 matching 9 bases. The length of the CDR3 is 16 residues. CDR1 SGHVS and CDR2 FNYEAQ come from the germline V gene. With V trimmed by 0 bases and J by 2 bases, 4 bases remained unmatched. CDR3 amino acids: CASSLARGTGQETQYF. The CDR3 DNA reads TGTGCCAGCAGCTTAGCGAGAGGGACAGGGCAAGAGACCCAGTACTTC.

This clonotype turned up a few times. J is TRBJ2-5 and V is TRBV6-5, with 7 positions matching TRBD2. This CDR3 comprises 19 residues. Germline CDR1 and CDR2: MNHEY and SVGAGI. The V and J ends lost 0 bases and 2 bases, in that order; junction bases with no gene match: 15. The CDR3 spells CASSYSSPTYGGGQETQYF. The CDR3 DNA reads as TGTGCCAGCAGTTACTCGAGCCCCACTTATGGGGGGGGTCAAGAGACCCAGTACTTC.

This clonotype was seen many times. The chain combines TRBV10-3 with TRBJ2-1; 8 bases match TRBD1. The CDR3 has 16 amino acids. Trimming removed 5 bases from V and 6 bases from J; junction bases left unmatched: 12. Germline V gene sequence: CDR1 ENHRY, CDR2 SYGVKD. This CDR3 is CAISQPPDRARNEQFF. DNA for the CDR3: TGTGCCATCAGTCAACCCCCGGACAGGGCGCGCAATGAGCAGTTCTTC.

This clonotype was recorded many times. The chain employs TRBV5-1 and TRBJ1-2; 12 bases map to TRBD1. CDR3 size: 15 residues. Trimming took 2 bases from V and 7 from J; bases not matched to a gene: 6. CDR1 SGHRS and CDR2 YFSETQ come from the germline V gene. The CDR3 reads CASSFSGTGGSGYTF. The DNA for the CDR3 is TGCGCCAGCAGCTTTTCCGGGACAGGGGGCAGTGGCTACACCTTC.

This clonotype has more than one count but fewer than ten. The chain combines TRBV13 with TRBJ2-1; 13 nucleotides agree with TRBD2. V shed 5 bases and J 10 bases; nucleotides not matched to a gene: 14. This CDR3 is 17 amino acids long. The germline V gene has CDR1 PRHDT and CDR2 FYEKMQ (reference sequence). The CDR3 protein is CASSLYRPGLAGPEQFF. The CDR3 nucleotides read TGTGCCAGCAGCCTATACCGGCCGGGACTAGCGGGACCGGAGCAGTTCTTC. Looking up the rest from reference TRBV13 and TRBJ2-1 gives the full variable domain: AAGVIQSPRHLIKEKRETATLKCYPIPRHDTVYWYQQGPGQDPQFLISFYEKMQSDKGSIPDRFSAQQFSDYHSELNMSSLELGDSALYFCASSLYRPGLAGPEQFFGPGTRLTVL.

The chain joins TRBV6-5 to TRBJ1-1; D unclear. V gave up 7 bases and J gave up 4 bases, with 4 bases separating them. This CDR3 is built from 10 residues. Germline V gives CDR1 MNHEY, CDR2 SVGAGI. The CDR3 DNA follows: TGTGCCAGCAAAGGCACTGAAGCTTTCTTT. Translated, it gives CASKGTEAFF.

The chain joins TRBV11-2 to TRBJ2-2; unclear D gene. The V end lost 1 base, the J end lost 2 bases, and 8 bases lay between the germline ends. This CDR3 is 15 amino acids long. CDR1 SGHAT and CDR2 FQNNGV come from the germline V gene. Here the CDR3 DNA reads TGTGCCAGCAGCTTAGTCCAGCCTAACACCGGGGAGCTGTTTTTT. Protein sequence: CASSLVQPNTGELFF.

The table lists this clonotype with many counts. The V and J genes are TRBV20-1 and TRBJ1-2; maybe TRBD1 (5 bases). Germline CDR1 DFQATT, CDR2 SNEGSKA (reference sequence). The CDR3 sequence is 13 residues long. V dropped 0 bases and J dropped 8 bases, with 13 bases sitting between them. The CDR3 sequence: CSARDRGFWGYTF. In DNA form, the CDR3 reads TGCAGTGCTAGAGATCGGGGGTTTTGGGGCTACACCTTC.

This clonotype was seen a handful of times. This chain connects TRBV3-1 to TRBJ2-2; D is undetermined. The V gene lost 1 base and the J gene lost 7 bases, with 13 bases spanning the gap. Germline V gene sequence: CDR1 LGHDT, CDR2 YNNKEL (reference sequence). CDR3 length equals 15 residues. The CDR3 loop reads CASSQGWFGIGELFF. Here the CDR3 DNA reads TGTGCCAGCAGCCAAGGCTGGTTTGGTATCGGGGAGCTGTTTTTT.

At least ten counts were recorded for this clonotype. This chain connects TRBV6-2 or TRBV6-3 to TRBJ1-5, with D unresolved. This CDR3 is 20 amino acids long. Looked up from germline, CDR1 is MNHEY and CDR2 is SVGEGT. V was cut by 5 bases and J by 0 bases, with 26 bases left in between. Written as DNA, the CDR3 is TGTGCCAGCAGTACCCCGGGTCCGCACCCAAAACGAACTAGCAATCAGCCCCAGCATTTT. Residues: CASSTPGPHPKRTSNQPQHF.

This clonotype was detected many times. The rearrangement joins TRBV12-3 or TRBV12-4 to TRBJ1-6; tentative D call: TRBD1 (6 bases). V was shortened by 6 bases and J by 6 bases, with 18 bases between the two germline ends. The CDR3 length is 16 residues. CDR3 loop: CASSQKARGPNSPLHF. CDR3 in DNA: TGTGCCAGCAGCCAAAAGGCACGGGGGCCTAATTCACCCCTCCACTTT.

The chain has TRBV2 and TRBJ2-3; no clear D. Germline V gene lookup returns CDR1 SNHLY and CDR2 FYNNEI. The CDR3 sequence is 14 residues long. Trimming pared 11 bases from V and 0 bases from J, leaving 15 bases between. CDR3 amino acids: CAGRRPGSTDTQYF. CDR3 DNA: TGTGCCGGACGGAGACCGGGTAGCACAGATACGCAGTATTTT.

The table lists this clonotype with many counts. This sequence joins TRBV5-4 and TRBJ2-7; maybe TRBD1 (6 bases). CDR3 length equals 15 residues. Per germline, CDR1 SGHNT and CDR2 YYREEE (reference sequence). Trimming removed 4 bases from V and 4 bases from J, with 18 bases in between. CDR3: CASSPGGRTEYEQYF. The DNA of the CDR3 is TGTGCCAGCAGCCCCGGCGGTCGGACAGAGTACGAGCAGTACTTC.

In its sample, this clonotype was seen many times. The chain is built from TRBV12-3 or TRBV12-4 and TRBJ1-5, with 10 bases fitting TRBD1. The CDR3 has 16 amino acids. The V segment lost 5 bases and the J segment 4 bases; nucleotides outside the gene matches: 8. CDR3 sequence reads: CASSRQGASFNQPQHF. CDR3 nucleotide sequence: TGTGCCAGCAGTCGACAGGGGGCGAGTTTTAATCAGCCCCAGCATTTT.

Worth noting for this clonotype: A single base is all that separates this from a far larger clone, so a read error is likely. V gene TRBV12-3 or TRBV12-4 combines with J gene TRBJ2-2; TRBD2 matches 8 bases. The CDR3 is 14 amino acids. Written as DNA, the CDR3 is TGTGCCAGCAGCCTTAGCGGGAACACCGAGGAGCTGTTTTTT. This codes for CASSLSGNTEELFF.

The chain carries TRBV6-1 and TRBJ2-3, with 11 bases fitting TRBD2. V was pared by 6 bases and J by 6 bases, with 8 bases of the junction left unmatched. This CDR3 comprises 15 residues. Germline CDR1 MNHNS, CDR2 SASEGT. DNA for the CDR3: TGTGCCAGCAGATCTAGCGGGGGGCTCTCCGATACGCAGTATTTT. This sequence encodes CASRSSGGLSDTQYF.

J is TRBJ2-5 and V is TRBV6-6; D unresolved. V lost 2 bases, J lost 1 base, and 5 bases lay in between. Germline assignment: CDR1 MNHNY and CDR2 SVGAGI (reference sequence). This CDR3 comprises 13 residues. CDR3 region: CASSYELQETQYF. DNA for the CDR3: TGTGCCAGCAGTTACGAACTCCAAGAGACCCAGTACTTC.